The 7 T cell receptor beta chains in this list originate from one sample, sequenced in a study of shared T cell receptors in the human thymus. Only in-frame clones appear in the TCRdb table, and some are missing; sequencing was by immunoSEQ multiplex PCR. Of about 660,000 clones in the sample, 88% are singletons; the top ten hold about 0.01%. This same sample was also part of a study on human thymus T cells.

Sequenced input: thymocytes. All receptors derive from a boy under three years old with a congenital heart defect.

The chain combines TRBV7-6 with TRBJ2-7; tentative D call: TRBD2 (6 bases). V lost 1 base to trimming and J lost 1 base, with 14 bases between them. This CDR3 spans 16 amino acids. From germline, CDR1 is SGHVS and CDR2 FNYEAQ. CDR3 region: CASSLGRGGTSYEQYF. CDR3 DNA sequence: TGTGCCAGCAGCTTAGGTAGGGGCGGGACTTCCTACGAGCAGTACTTC.

The J gene is TRBJ2-1, the V gene TRBV12-5; D gene unclear. Germline CDR1 is LGHNT and CDR2 is FRNRAP. The CDR3 sequence is 16 residues long. V was trimmed by 1 base and J by 1 base, leaving 11 bases between them. The CDR3 DNA follows: TGTGCTAGTGGTTTGGAGCTCTTTTCGTCCTACAATGAGCAGTTCTTC. It yields the protein CASGLELFSSYNEQFF. Full variable domain (remainder filled in from reference TRBV12-5 and TRBJ2-1): DARVTQTPRHKVTEMGQEVTMRCQPILGHNTVFWYRQTMMQGLELLAYFRNRAPLDDSGMPKDRFSAEMPDATLATLKIQPSEPRDSAVYFCASGLELFSSYNEQFFGPGTRLTVL.

V and J are TRBV7-8 and TRBJ1-1, with 10 bases that match TRBD1. The CDR3 extends over 15 amino acids. With V trimmed by 5 bases and J by 3 bases, 6 bases remained unmatched. Germline lookup yields CDR1 SGHVS and CDR2 FQNEAQ. CDR3 amino acids: CASSPMDRGDTEAFF. In DNA, the CDR3 is TGTGCCAGCAGCCCTATGGACAGGGGGGACACTGAAGCTTTCTTT.

The V gene is TRBV19, the J gene TRBJ2-2, with 8 bases fitting TRBD2. The CDR3 extends over 13 amino acids. The V gene's germline CDR1 is LNHDA and CDR2 SQIVND (reference sequence). Trimming cost V 7 bases and J 7 bases; bases outside gene matches: 5. Here the CDR3 DNA reads TGTGCCAGTAATGGGACTAGAGTCGGGGAGCTGTTTTTT. Its protein is CASNGTRVGELFF.

The chain combines TRBV30 with TRBJ2-1; weak D call: TRBD2 (6 bases). V was trimmed by 2 bases and J by 4 bases, leaving 18 bases between them. The germline V gene encodes CDR1 GTSNPN and CDR2 SVGIG (reference sequence). This CDR3 spans 16 amino acids. The CDR3 nucleotides read TGTGCCTGGAGTCCTAGGGAAAACGGGGGATACAATGAGCAGTTCTTC. This codes for CAWSPRENGGYNEQFF.

The genes are TRBV27 and TRBJ2-1; 9 nucleotides agree with TRBD1. The CDR3 is 19 residues long. V gave up 8 bases and J gave up 1 base; unmatched junction bases: 18. Germline lookup yields CDR1 MNHEY and CDR2 SMNVEV (reference sequence). The CDR3 DNA reads as TGTGCCAGCTTTTCTCCCGGGACAGGGCCCTCCATTTCCTACAATGAGCAGTTCTTC. Protein sequence: CASFSPGTGPSISYNEQFF.

This chain connects TRBV7-6 to TRBJ2-7, with TRBD1 as a possible D gene (5 bases). Between the trimmed V and J ends, which lost 3 bases and 2 bases, there was a span of 11 bases. This CDR3 is built from 14 residues. Looked up from germline, CDR1 is SGHVS and CDR2 is FNYEAQ. DNA of the CDR3: TGTGCCAGCAGCTTGGGGCAGGACGCCTACGAGCAGTACTTC. Amino acid sequence: CASSLGQDAYEQYF.